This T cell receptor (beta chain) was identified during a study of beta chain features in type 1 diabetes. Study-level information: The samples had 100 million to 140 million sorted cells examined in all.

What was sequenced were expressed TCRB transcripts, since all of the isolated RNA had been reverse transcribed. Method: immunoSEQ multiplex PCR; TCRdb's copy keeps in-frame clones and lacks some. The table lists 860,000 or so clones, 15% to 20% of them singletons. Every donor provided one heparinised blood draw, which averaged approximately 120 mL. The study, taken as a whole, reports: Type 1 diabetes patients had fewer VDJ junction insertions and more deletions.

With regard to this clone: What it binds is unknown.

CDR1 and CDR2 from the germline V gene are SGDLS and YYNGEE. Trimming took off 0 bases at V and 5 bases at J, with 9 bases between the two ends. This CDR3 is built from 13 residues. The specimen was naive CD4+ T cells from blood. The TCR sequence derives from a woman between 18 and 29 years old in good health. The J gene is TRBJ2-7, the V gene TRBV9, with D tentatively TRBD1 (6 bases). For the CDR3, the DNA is TGTGCCAGCAGCGTAGATAACAGGGACGAGCAGTACTTC. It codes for CASSVDNRDEQYF.